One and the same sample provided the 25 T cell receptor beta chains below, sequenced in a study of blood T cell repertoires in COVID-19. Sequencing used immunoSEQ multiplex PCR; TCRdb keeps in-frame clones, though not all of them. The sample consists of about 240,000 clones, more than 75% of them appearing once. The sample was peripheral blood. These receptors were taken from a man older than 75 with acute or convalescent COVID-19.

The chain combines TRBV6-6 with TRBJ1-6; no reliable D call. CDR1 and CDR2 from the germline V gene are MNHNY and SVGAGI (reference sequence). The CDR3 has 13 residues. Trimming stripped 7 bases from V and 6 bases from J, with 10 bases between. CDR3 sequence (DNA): TGTGCCAGCATAAGGGAGAGTAATTCACCCCTCCACTTT. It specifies CASIRESNSPLHF.

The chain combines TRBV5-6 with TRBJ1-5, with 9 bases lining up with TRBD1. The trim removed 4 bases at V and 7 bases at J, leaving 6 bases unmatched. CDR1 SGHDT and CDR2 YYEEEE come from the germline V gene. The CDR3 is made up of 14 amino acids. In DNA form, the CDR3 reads TGTGCCAGCAGCCAACAGGGGGCGAGCCAGCCCCAGCATTTT. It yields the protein CASSQQGASQPQHF.

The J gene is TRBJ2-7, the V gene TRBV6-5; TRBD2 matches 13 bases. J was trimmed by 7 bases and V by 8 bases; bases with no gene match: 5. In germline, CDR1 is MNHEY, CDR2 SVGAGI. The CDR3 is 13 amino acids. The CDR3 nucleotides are TGTGCCAGCGCGACTAGCGGGAGGAGAGAGCAGTACTTC. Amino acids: CASATSGRREQYF.

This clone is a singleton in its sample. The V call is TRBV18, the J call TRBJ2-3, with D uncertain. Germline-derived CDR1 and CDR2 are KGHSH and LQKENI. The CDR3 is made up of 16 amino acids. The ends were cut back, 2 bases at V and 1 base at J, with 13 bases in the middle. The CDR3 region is CASSPGFSARTDTQYF. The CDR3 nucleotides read TGTGCCAGCTCACCAGGCTTCAGCGCCCGCACAGATACGCAGTATTTT. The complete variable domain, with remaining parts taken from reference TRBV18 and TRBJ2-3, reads NAGVMQNPRHLVRRRGQEARLRCSPMKGHSHVYWYRQLPEEGLKFMVYLQKENIIDESGMPKERFSAEFPKEGPSILRIQQVVRGDSAAYFCASSPGFSARTDTQYFGPGTRLTVL.

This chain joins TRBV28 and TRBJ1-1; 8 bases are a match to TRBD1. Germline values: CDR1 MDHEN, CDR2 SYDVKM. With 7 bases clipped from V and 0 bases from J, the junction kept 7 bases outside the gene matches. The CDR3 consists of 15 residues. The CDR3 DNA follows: TGTGCCAGCAAGTGGACAGGGACTCTGAACACTGAAGCTTTCTTT. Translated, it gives CASKWTGTLNTEAFF.

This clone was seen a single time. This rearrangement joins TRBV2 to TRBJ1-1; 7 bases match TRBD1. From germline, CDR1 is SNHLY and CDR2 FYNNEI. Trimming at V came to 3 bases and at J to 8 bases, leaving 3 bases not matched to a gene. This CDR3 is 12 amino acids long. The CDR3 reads CASSDQDREAFF. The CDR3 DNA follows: TGTGCCAGCAGTGACCAGGACAGGGAAGCTTTCTTT.

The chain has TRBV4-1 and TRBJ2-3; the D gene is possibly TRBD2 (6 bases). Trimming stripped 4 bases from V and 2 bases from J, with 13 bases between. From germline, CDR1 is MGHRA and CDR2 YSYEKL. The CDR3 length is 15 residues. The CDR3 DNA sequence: TGCGCCAGCAGCCCTTGGGGGGATAACACAGATACGCAGTATTTT. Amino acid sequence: CASSPWGDNTDTQYF.

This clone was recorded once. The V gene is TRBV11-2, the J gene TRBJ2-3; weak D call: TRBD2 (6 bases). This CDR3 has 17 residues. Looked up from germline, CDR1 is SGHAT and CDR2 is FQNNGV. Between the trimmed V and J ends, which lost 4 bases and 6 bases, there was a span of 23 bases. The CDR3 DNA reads TGTGCCAGCAGCTCAGTGGCGTCTAGCGTAGGGGCGGATACGCAGTATTTT. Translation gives CASSSVASSVGADTQYF.

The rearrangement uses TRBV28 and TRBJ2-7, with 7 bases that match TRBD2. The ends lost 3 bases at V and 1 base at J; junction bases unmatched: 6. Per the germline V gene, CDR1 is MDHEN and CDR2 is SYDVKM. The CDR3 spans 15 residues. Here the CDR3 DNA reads TGTGCCAGCAGTTTGGCGGGAGTAGGGTCCTACGAGCAGTACTTC. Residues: CASSLAGVGSYEQYF.

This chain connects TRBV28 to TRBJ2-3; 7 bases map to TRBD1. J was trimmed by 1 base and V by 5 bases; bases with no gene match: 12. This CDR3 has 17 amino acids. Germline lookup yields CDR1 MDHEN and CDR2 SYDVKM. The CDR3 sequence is CASSPSTGVEGTDTQYF. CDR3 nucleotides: TGTGCCAGCAGTCCTTCCACAGGGGTGGAGGGCACAGATACGCAGTATTTT.

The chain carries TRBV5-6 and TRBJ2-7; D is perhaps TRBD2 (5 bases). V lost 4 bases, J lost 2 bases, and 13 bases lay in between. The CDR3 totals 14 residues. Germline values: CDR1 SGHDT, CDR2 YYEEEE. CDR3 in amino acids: CASSRGLGTYEQYF. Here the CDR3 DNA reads TGTGCCAGCAGCCGCGGACTGGGGACCTACGAGCAGTACTTC.

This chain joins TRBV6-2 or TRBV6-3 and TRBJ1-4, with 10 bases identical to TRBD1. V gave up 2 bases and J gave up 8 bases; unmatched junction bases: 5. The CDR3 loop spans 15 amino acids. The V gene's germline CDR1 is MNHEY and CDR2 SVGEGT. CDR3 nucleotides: TGTGCCAGCAGTTACGGACAGGGGGGAGGCGAAAAACTGTTTTTT. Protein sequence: CASSYGQGGGEKLFF.

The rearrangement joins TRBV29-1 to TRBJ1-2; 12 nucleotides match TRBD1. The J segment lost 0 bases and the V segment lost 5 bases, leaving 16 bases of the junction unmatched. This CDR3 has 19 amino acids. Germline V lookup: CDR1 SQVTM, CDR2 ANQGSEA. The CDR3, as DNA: TGCAGCGTTCCCACCCCAGGGACAGGGGGCGCTGGGACTAACTATGGCTACACCTTC. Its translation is CSVPTPGTGGAGTNYGYTF.

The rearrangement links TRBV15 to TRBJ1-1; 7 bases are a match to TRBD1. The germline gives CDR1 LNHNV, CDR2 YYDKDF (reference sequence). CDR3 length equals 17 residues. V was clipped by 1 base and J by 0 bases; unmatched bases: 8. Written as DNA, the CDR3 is TGTGCCACCAGCAGAGGGGGGAGACAGGGCCTGAACACTGAAGCTTTCTTT. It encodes CATSRGGRQGLNTEAFF.

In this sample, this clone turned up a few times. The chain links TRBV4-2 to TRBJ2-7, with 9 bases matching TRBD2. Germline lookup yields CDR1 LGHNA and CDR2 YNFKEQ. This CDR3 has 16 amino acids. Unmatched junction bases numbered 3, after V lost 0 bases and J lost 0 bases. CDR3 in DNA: TGTGCCAGCAGCCAAGATCTAGCGGGAAGCTCCTACGAGCAGTACTTC. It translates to CASSQDLAGSSYEQYF.

This CDR3 is CASRAGHSNQPQHF. Here the CDR3 DNA reads TGTGCAAGTCGCGCCGGACATAGCAATCAGCCCCAGCATTTT. The rearrangement uses TRBV12-2 and TRBJ1-5; the table's D call, TRBD1, has no DNA check behind it. TRBV12-2 has pseudogene status. This CDR3 has 14 amino acids.

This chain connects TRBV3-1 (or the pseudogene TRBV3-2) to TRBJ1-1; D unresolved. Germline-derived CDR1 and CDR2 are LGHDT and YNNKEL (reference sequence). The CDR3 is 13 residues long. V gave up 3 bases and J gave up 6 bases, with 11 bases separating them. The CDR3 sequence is CASSHLGVAEAFF. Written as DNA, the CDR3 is TGTGCCAGCAGCCACCTCGGGGTCGCTGAAGCTTTCTTT.

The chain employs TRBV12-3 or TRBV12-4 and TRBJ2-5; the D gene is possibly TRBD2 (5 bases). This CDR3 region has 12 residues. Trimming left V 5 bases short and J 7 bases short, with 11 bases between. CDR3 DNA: TGTGCCAGCAGTCAGCCCCGGGGGACCCAGTACTTC. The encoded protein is CASSQPRGTQYF.

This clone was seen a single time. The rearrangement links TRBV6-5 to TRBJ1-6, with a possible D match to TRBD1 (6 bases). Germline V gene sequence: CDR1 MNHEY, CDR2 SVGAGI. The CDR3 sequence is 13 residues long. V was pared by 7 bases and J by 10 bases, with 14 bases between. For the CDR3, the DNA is TGTGCCAGCAACAAACAGGGTGGATCACCCCTCCACTTT. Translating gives CASNKQGGSPLHF.

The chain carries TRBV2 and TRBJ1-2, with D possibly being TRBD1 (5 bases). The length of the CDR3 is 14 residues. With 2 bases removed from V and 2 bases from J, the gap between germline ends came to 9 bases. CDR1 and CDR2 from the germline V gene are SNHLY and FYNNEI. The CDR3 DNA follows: TGTGCCAGCAGTGAAACAGGCTTCAACTATGGCTACACCTTC. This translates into CASSETGFNYGYTF.

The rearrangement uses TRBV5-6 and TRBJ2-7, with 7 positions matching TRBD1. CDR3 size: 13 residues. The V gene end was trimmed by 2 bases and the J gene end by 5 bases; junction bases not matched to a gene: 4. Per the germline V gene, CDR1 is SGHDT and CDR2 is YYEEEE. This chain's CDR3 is CASSFDRVHEQYF. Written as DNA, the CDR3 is TGTGCCAGCAGCTTTGACAGGGTTCACGAGCAGTACTTC.

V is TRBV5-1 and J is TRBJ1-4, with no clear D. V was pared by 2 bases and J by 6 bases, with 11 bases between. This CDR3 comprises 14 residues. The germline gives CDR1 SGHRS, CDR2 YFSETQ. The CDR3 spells CASSFAAPDEKLFF. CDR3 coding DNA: TGCGCCAGCAGCTTTGCGGCGCCCGATGAAAAACTGTTTTTT.

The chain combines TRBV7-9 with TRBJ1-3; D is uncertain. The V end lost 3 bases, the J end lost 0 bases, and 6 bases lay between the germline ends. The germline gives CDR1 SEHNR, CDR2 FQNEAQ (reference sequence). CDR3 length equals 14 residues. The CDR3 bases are TGTGCCAGCAGCTTGAGTTTCTCTGGAAACACCATATATTTT. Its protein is CASSLSFSGNTIYF.

This CDR3 reads CASSFDRESEKLFF. CDR3 bases: TGTGCCAGCAGCTTTGACAGGGAATCTGAAAAACTGTTTTTT. The chain joins TRBV7-9 to TRBJ1-4, with TRBD1 matching over 7 bases. V lost 3 bases, J lost 7 bases, and 5 bases stayed unmatched. The CDR3 totals 14 residues. The germline V gene encodes CDR1 SEHNR and CDR2 FQNEAQ (reference sequence).

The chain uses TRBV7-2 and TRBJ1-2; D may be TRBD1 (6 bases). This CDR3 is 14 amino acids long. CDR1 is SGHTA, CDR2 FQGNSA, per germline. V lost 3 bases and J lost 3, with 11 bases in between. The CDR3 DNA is TGTGCCAGCAGCTTGTCCAGGGGTGACTATGGCTACACCTTC. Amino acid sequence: CASSLSRGDYGYTF.